Listed below are T cell receptor beta chains from one sample, sequenced in a study of blood T cell repertoires in COVID-19. Produced via immunoSEQ multiplex PCR; TCRdb's table is partial and in-frame only. The profile shows fewer than 350,000 clones, around 89% of them singletons. Specimen: PBMCs or T cells enriched from blood (not recorded which). These receptors all stem from an older woman in a cohort exposed to, infected with or recovered from COVID-19 (not recorded which). Each CDR3 is given with its conserved first and last residue.

v_gene,CDR3aa
TRBV7-2,CASSLTGDYYNEQFF
TRBV5-6,CASSLGAQNTGELFF
TRBV27,CASSVGTSGGTSKNIQYF
TRBV4-1,CASSLVITSGTTGELFF
TRBV28,CASSSPRSVRSEQYF
TRBV7-2,CASNRRQGADEQYF
TRBV5-1,CASSFRDRGLDEQFF
TRBV2,CANRAGYPNTGELFF
TRBV11-3,CASSLVTGGAGELFF
TRBV6-5,CASRRDNNSNQPQHF
TRBV5-6,CASSFGQENTEAFF
TRBV6-5,CASSRTGSNEKLFF
TRBV28,CASSFPGYEQYF
TRBV18,CASSPKGQGYTGELFF
TRBV11-2,CASSLRTGNYGYTF
TRBV7-9,CASSPREVGEQYF
TRBV4-1,CASSGTAASGKDEQFF
TRBV7-2,CASSPTGGTDTQYF
TRBV10-3,CAIGNRGRGETQYF
TRBV6-5,CASSYQAGATYEQYF
TRBV5-8,CASSLLQGSTGELFF
TRBV6-5,CASSLDRGRSPLHF
TRBV28,CASSLFFRGQAWYLNTEAFF
TRBV19,CASGLASGKLYNEQFF
TRBV5-1,CASSLGGQSNEQFF
TRBV27,CASSPSRGSGNTIYF
TRBV7-2,CASSFGLAGTDTQYF
TRBV7-9,CASSFVSGMGNEQFF
TRBV12-3/TRBV12-4,CASSPRAGAEAFF
TRBV28,CASRSGGYTF
TRBV19,CASSKSGQGAYGYTF
TRBV5-1,CASSLVSGSGEQYF
TRBV3-1/TRBV3-2,CASSLTGGSNQPQHF
TRBV24-1,CATSEPGSGNTIYF
TRBV13,CASSLNSGRISYNEQFF
TRBV18,CASSPPGGGTEAFF
TRBV10-1,CASSESRGQETQYF
TRBV29-1,CSVRRGTSGRDTQYF
TRBV6-5,CASSWGTTQETQYF
TRBV10-1,CASRPQGQSGNTIYF
TRBV27,CASRYVFRVSGFTGELFF
TRBV25-1,CASGTSGKNTQYF
TRBV13,CASSLTSGRGEQYF